This is a list of T cell receptor beta chains from one sample in a study of blood T cell repertoires in COVID-19. The method was immunoSEQ multiplex PCR; TCRdb's version includes in-frame clones alone and lacks a portion of them. The table lists around 190,000 clones, more than 80% of them singletons. The sequencing sample was made of peripheral blood. These receptors were obtained from a woman aged 60-75 years with acute or convalescent COVID-19. CDR3s include the opening cysteine and the closing phenylalanine or tryptophan. A D gene is named only where the DNA matches it firmly.

CDR3 length: 12; V gene: TRBV6-6; J gene: TRBJ1-1; D gene: .; CDR3 protein: CASSWDNAEAFF
CDR3 length: 13; V gene: TRBV6-1; J gene: TRBJ1-1; D gene: .; CDR3 protein: CASSEDRRTEAFF
CDR3 length: 14; V gene: TRBV2; J gene: TRBJ1-2; D gene: TRBD1; CDR3 protein: CASSETGGNYGYTF
CDR3 length: 16; V gene: TRBV5-1; J gene: TRBJ1-6; D gene: TRBD1; CDR3 protein: CASSIQGADYNSPLHF
CDR3 length: 15; V gene: TRBV5-1; J gene: TRBJ1-1; D gene: TRBD1; CDR3 protein: CASSSGTDTLGEAFF
CDR3 length: 15; V gene: TRBV2; J gene: TRBJ2-1; D gene: TRBD2; CDR3 protein: CASSRRGGAGNEQFF
CDR3 length: 17; V gene: TRBV9; J gene: TRBJ2-1; D gene: TRBD2; CDR3 protein: CASSARGRGATYNEQFF
CDR3 length: 15; V gene: TRBV14; J gene: TRBJ2-1; D gene: TRBD2; CDR3 protein: CASSRVRTSRNEQFF
CDR3 length: 16; V gene: TRBV6-6; J gene: TRBJ1-5; D gene: TRBD1; CDR3 protein: CASSLPKQGANQPQHF
CDR3 length: 15; V gene: TRBV7-6; J gene: TRBJ1-2; D gene: .; CDR3 protein: CASSPLGGQGYGYTF